Shown below are 8 T cell receptor beta chains from a single sample sequenced in a study of blood T cell repertoires in COVID-19. Produced via immunoSEQ multiplex PCR; TCRdb's table is partial and in-frame only. The sample holds over 200,000 clones, 80% to 85% seen once. Sequencing used peripheral blood. The receptors here all came from a woman older than 75 with active or convalescent COVID-19.

J is TRBJ2-2 and V is TRBV5-1; 11 bases fit TRBD2. Germline V lookup: CDR1 SGHRS, CDR2 YFSETQ. V lost 7 bases to trimming and J lost 7 bases; unmatched junction nucleotides: 9. This CDR3 has 15 residues. CDR3 DNA: TGCGCCAGCGGCACCGGCCTAGCGGGGGGCGGGGAGCTGTTTTTT. This translates into CASGTGLAGGGELFF.

The gene calls are TRBV27 and TRBJ2-3, with TRBD2 matching over 7 bases. CDR3 length: 14 amino acids. Losses at the gene ends were 4 bases for V and 2 bases for J; bases not matched to a gene: 3. Germline values: CDR1 MNHEY, CDR2 SMNVEV (reference sequence). The CDR3 region has the DNA TGTGCCAGCAGTTGGGGAGGGCCCACAGATACGCAGTATTTT. This translates into CASSWGGPTDTQYF.

V gene TRBV4-1 combines with J gene TRBJ2-1; TRBD2 agrees at 10 bases. Germline V gene sequence: CDR1 MGHRA, CDR2 YSYEKL. J gave up 0 bases and V 4 bases, and 9 bases lay outside the gene matches. There are 18 residues in the CDR3. In DNA form, the CDR3 reads TGCGCCAGCAGCCGGGCTAGCGGGAGCGCTAGCTCCTACAATGAGCAGTTCTTC. Residues: CASSRASGSASSYNEQFF.

The genes are TRBV10-1 and TRBJ2-7; D remains ambiguous. The CDR3 is made up of 15 amino acids. Germline V gene data show CDR1 as WNHNN and CDR2 as SYGVQD (reference sequence). V was trimmed by 0 bases and J by 0 bases, leaving 9 bases between them. CDR3 region: CASSESYNPSYEQYF. CDR3 in DNA: TGCGCCAGCAGTGAGTCGTATAATCCCTCCTACGAGCAGTACTTC.

The chain carries TRBV4-1 and TRBJ2-4; 11 bases agree with TRBD2. Germline CDR1 and CDR2: MGHRA and YSYEKL. The V segment lost 2 bases and the J segment 0 bases; nucleotides outside the gene matches: 12. CDR3 size: 20 residues. In DNA, the CDR3 is TGCGCCAGCAGCCAACCTCTCTCCGGGACTAGCGGTCGAGCCAAAAACATTCAGTACTTC. It translates to CASSQPLSGTSGRAKNIQYF.

The chain joins TRBV27 to TRBJ1-4, with 10 bases aligning to TRBD1. This CDR3 is 14 amino acids long. V was clipped by 6 bases and J by 7 bases; unmatched bases: 5. The germline gives CDR1 MNHEY, CDR2 SMNVEV (reference sequence). As DNA, the CDR3 is TGTGCCAGCAGGGGCCGGGACAGGGGTGAAAAACTGTTTTTT. It is translated as CASRGRDRGEKLFF.

V and J are TRBV29-1 and TRBJ2-3, with 8 nucleotides matching TRBD2. This CDR3 has 14 amino acids. Per the germline V gene, CDR1 is SQVTM and CDR2 is ANQGSEA. V lost 4 bases and J lost 1; bases outside the gene matches: 4. This CDR3 is CSVAGGAGTDTQYF. The CDR3 DNA reads TGCAGCGTTGCCGGGGGGGCCGGCACAGATACGCAGTATTTT.

The rearrangement uses TRBV12-3 or TRBV12-4 and TRBJ1-1; D is perhaps TRBD1 (5 bases). This CDR3 has 11 residues. Trimming took 5 bases from V and 11 from J, leaving 12 bases between them. CDR3 region: CASSLQKGAFF. The CDR3 region has the DNA TGTGCCAGCAGTCTACAAAAGGGGGCTTTCTTT.